This TCR beta chain was recorded in a study of T cell changes during pregnancy in multiple sclerosis (dated 2019 in TCRdb). For the wider study: Changes in the T cell repertoire over the course of pregnancy were examined in this study in women with multiple sclerosis.

As regards this clone: Its antigen is not yet known. No clone much larger than this one lies a single base away; base qualities are absent.

There are 14 amino acids in the CDR3, from cysteine to phenylalanine inclusive. This entry keeps only the CDR3 DNA: 42 bases, framed from base 1. The germline V gene yields MNHNS for CDR1 and SASEGT for CDR2. The junction carries 10 bases between V and J, which are trimmed by 1 base and 7 bases respectively. Libraries were made using the immunoSEQ multiplex PCR assay. TCRdb limited this immuneACCESS table to in-frame rearrangements with V and J called. A share of clones is missing; checked studies link under half to unresolved V genes, and the rest is unexplained. Counted in this sample were over 30,000 clones; about 90% of them appeared once. The ten largest clones add up to around 0.8% of the sample.

The chain is encoded by TRBV6-1 joined to TRBJ1-4; TRBD1 might be the D gene, on 5 matching bases. The TCR originated in a female donor with multiple sclerosis, enrolled in a pregnancy study. Specimen: CD4+ T cells from peripheral blood mononuclear cells, collected in the third trimester of pregnancy. The sequenced DNA: TGTGCCAGCAGTGAAGGGGGCTGGAGTGAAAAACTGTTTTTT. Its translation reads: CASSEGGWSEKLFF.